What follows are 16 T cell receptor beta chains derived from one specimen sequenced in a study of cytomegalovirus exposure and HLA in healthy donors. Amplification used 60 Vbeta primers and 13 Jbeta primers. Data came from immunoSEQ multiplex PCR; TCRdb stores just in-frame clones and leaves some out. The sample holds around 92,000 clones; about three quarters are singletons and the top ten take 7% to 10%. Sequencing was carried out using PBMCs. The source is a human donor in good health.

This clone was counted once. The V gene is TRBV5-1, the J gene TRBJ2-1; 7 nucleotides line up with TRBD2. Per germline, CDR1 SGHRS and CDR2 YFSETQ. The CDR3 is made up of 16 amino acids. The ends lost 0 bases at V and 5 bases at J; junction bases unmatched: 8. The CDR3 DNA reads as TGCGCCAGCAGCTTGGATACCGGGACTAACAACAATGAGCAGTTCTTC. The encoded protein is CASSLDTGTNNNEQFF.

This sequence joins TRBV27 and TRBJ1-1, with D possibly matching TRBD1 (5 bases). Trimming took off 5 bases at V and 8 bases at J, with 15 bases between the two ends. Germline lookup yields CDR1 MNHEY and CDR2 SMNVEV (reference sequence). The CDR3 sequence is 13 residues long. The CDR3, as DNA: TGTGCCAGCAGTCCCCGGAGGGGACGCGAAGCTTTCTTT. Its protein is CASSPRRGREAFF.

This clone was observed once. V usage is TRBV2 and J usage is TRBJ2-5, with 9 bases matching TRBD2. In germline, CDR1 is SNHLY, CDR2 FYNNEI. V lost 3 bases, J lost 2 bases, and 7 bases stayed unmatched. The CDR3 is made up of 16 amino acids. CDR3 residues: CASSDYLRGGQETQYF. DNA for the CDR3: TGTGCCAGCAGTGACTATCTGCGGGGGGGGCAAGAGACCCAGTACTTC.

The genes are TRBV2 and TRBJ2-2; 7 nucleotides agree with TRBD1. Germline V gene sequence: CDR1 SNHLY, CDR2 FYNNEI. Losses at the gene ends were 5 bases for V and 2 bases for J; bases not matched to a gene: 5. This CDR3 is 15 amino acids long. The CDR3 DNA reads as TGTGCCAGCAGTCGCGACAGGGTTAACACCGGGGAGCTGTTTTTT. This sequence encodes CASSRDRVNTGELFF.

The chain is built from TRBV6-5 and TRBJ2-7; D is perhaps TRBD1 (6 bases). The CDR3 has 15 amino acids. V shed 2 bases and J shed 2 bases, with 13 bases lying between them. Germline CDR1 and CDR2: MNHEY and SVGAGI. The CDR3 protein is CASSYQGPSPYEQYF. In DNA form, the CDR3 reads TGTGCCAGCAGTTACCAGGGGCCGAGCCCCTACGAGCAGTACTTC.

This chain uses TRBV11-2 with TRBJ1-1; no firm D call. Per germline, CDR1 SGHAT and CDR2 FQNNGV. The CDR3 runs to 13 residues. Trimming cost V 2 bases and J 5 bases, with 9 bases left between them. For the CDR3, the DNA is TGTGCCAGCAGCTTACACCGGGAGACTGAAGCTTTCTTT. Its protein product is CASSLHRETEAFF.

V gene TRBV4-1 combines with J gene TRBJ1-1, with a tentative D call TRBD1 (6 bases). Germline values: CDR1 MGHRA, CDR2 YSYEKL. With 3 bases removed from V and 7 bases from J, the gap between germline ends came to 15 bases. The CDR3 runs to 14 residues. This CDR3 reads CASSHIQGSHEAFF. The DNA for the CDR3 is TGCGCCAGCAGCCACATACAGGGATCGCATGAAGCTTTCTTT.

This clone appeared a few times. The chain links TRBV5-5 to TRBJ1-5; maybe TRBD1 (6 bases). The CDR3 is 16 amino acids. The V gene's germline CDR1 is SGHKS and CDR2 YYEKEE (reference sequence). Deletions cut 4 bases from V and 2 bases from J, with 16 bases between. In nucleotides, the CDR3 is TGTGCCAGCAGCCAAGAGCAGGGGCCCGGCAATCAGCCCCAGCATTTT. As protein: CASSQEQGPGNQPQHF.

The gene calls are TRBV7-9 and TRBJ2-7; possibly TRBD1 for D (5 bases). This CDR3 comprises 13 residues. Germline V gives CDR1 SEHNR, CDR2 FQNEAQ (reference sequence). Trimming took 4 bases from V and 2 from J, leaving 9 bases between them. CDR3 amino acids: CASSSSGTYEQYF. For the CDR3, the DNA is TGTGCCAGCAGCTCATCAGGGACCTACGAGCAGTACTTC.

J is TRBJ2-3 and V is TRBV4-1, with unresolved D. The CDR3 is made up of 15 amino acids. Trimming took off 4 bases at V and 0 bases at J, with 11 bases between the two ends. The germline gives CDR1 MGHRA, CDR2 YSYEKL. The CDR3 sequence is CASSPQWASTDTQYF. The CDR3 bases are TGCGCCAGCAGCCCCCAATGGGCTAGCACAGATACGCAGTATTTT.

The chain couples TRBV2 to TRBJ1-6; weak D call: TRBD1 (5 bases). The germline gives CDR1 SNHLY, CDR2 FYNNEI. The length of the CDR3 is 14 residues. The V and J ends lost 5 bases and 13 bases respectively, with 18 bases between them. The CDR3 protein is CASSSRGGGEPLHF. CDR3 in DNA: TGTGCCAGCAGTTCCCGGGGGGGTGGTGAGCCCCTCCACTTT.

This clone was observed once. The chain links TRBV7-2 to TRBJ1-4, with 9 bases aligning to TRBD1. V trimming: 5 bases; J trimming: 8 bases; junction bases outside the gene matches: 6. CDR3 length equals 14 residues. Germline CDR1 reads SGHTA; CDR2 reads FQGNSA. This CDR3 is CASSARGTGEKLFF. The CDR3 region has the DNA TGTGCCAGCAGCGCGCGGGGGACAGGGGAAAAACTGTTTTTT.

The rearrangement links TRBV30 to TRBJ1-2; D remains ambiguous. V lost 6 bases, J lost 8 bases, and 19 bases lay in between. The CDR3 runs to 13 residues. Looked up from germline, CDR1 is GTSNPN and CDR2 is SVGIG (reference sequence). In nucleotides, the CDR3 is TGTGCCTGTTTACAGATTGCATGGGTCGGCTACACCTTC. Its translation is CACLQIAWVGYTF.

DNA for the CDR3: TGCAGCGAGAATGACAGGGTGGGTGAAGCTTTCTTT. This translates into CSENDRVGEAFF. The chain has TRBV29-1 and TRBJ1-1; 7 bases are shared with TRBD1. The CDR3 spans 12 residues. V was pared by 7 bases and J by 7 bases, with 9 bases of the junction left unmatched. Germline CDR1 and CDR2: SQVTM and ANQGSEA. The variable domain in full, completed from reference TRBV29-1 and TRBJ1-1, reads SAVISQKPSRDICQRGTSLTIQCQVDSQVTMMFWYRQQPGQSLTLIATANQGSEATYESGFVIDKFPISRPNLTFSTLTVSNMSPEDSSIYLCSENDRVGEAFFGQGTRLTVV.

This chain joins TRBV19 and TRBJ1-1, with D possibly being TRBD1 (6 bases). Germline lookup yields CDR1 LNHDA and CDR2 SQIVND (reference sequence). V was trimmed by 9 bases and J by 11 bases, leaving 25 bases between them. The CDR3 is 14 amino acids. This CDR3 is CASREGGGSRDAFF. The CDR3 DNA reads as TGTGCCAGCCGAGAGGGGGGGGGCTCGCGGGACGCTTTCTTT.

The rearrangement joins TRBV29-1 to TRBJ2-3; 8 bases line up with TRBD2. Germline V gene sequence: CDR1 SQVTM, CDR2 ANQGSEA. V lost 5 bases, J lost 5 bases, and 15 bases stayed unmatched. The CDR3 loop spans 16 amino acids. The CDR3 coding sequence is TGCAGCGTTCGTGGCCTCGACGGGGGGGTAGGAGATACGCAGTATTTT. It encodes CSVRGLDGGVGDTQYF.